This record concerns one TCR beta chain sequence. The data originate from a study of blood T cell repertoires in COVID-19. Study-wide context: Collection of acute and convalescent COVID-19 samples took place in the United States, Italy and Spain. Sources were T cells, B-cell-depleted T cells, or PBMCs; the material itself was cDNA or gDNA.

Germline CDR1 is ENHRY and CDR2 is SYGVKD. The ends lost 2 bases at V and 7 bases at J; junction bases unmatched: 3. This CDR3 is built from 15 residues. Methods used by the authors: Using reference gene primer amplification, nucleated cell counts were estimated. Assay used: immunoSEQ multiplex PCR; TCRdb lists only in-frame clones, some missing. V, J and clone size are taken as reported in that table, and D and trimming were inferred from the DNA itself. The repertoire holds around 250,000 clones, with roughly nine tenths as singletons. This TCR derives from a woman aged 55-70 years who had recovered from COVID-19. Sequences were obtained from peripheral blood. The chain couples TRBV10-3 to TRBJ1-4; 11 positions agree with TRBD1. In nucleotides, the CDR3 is TGTGCCATCAGTGAGCGGACAGGGGGCTTTGAAAAACTGTTTTTT. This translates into CAISERTGGFEKLFF.